The 31 T cell receptor beta chains listed next were all sequenced from one sample in a study of T cells in Graves' hyperthyroidism and ophthalmopathy. Amplification of TCR beta CDR3 regions was performed using RNA transcripts as template. The study used the HTBI primer set for a first-round RT-PCR of the TCR CDR3. TCRdb ran MiXCR on the multiplex PCR reads and lists one entry per CDR3 protein. The repertoire includes around 380,000 distinct CDR3 sequences, roughly 13% of them detected once, and about a fifth sits in the top ten. The sequencing sample was made of blood. The receptors come from a man aged 25-45 years with Graves' hyperthyroidism that later progressed to Graves' ophthalmopathy.

This clonotype was seen repeatedly, ten times or more. The V call is TRBV6-1, the J call TRBJ2-7; D is unclear. This CDR3 region has 16 residues. In germline, CDR1 is MNHNS, CDR2 SASEGT. V lost 6 bases and J lost 0, with 18 bases in between. The DNA of the CDR3 is TGTGCCAGCAGAAGAAGCGATATCCCTAGCTCCTACGAGCAGTACTTC. As protein: CASRRSDIPSSYEQYF.

Ten or more counts support this clonotype. The genes are TRBV12-3 or TRBV12-4 and TRBJ1-6; D call uncertain. The ends were cut back, 6 bases at V and 6 bases at J, with 6 bases in the middle. CDR3 length equals 12 residues. The CDR3 sequence is CASSNANSPLHF. The CDR3 DNA is TGTGCCAGCAGCAATGCTAATTCACCCCTCCACTTT.

The rearrangement links TRBV7-2 to TRBJ2-3; 7 bases map to TRBD2. Trimming cost V 0 bases and J 4 bases; bases outside gene matches: 10. This CDR3 has 17 amino acids. Germline V CDR1 and CDR2: SGHTA, FQGNSA. Here the CDR3 reads CASSLARRLARADTQYF. The CDR3 nucleotides are TGTGCCAGCAGCTTAGCGCGGAGACTAGCCAGGGCAGATACGCAGTATTTT.

This clonotype was observed many times. V gene TRBV7-2 combines with J gene TRBJ2-5, with D tentatively TRBD1 (7 bases). CDR1 is SGHTA, CDR2 FQGNSA, per germline. The CDR3 covers 13 residues. Trimming removed 4 bases from V and 5 bases from J, with 11 bases in between. CDR3 in amino acids: CASSSPGGETQYF. The CDR3 region has the DNA TGTGCCAGCAGCTCCCCAGGGGGGGAGACCCAGTACTTC.

In this sample, this clonotype turned up a few times. The chain has TRBV7-9 and TRBJ2-1, with D perhaps given as TRBD1 or TRBD2 (5 bases each). The CDR3 has 16 amino acids. V dropped 5 bases and J dropped 2 bases, with 16 bases sitting between them. The germline gives CDR1 SEHNR, CDR2 FQNEAQ (reference sequence). Here the CDR3 DNA reads TGTGCCAGCAGCCCACGTCGGGACCGCACCTACAATGAGCAGTTCTTC. Translated: CASSPRRDRTYNEQFF.

Here the CDR3 reads CASRQQGEETQYF. Here the CDR3 DNA reads TGTGCCAGCCGCCAGCAAGGGGAGGAGACCCAGTACTTC. The chain recombines TRBV6-2 or TRBV6-3 with TRBJ2-5; D might be TRBD1 or TRBD2, each matching 5 bases. Trimming pared 8 bases from V and 5 bases from J, leaving 15 bases between. Germline V gives CDR1 MNHEY, CDR2 SVGEGT. The CDR3 consists of 13 residues.

This clonotype showed up just a few times. The rearrangement links TRBV4-1 to TRBJ2-7; D is undetermined. V was shortened by 2 bases and J by 1 base, with 6 bases between the two germline ends. CDR1 is MGHRA, CDR2 YSYEKL, per germline. The CDR3 is 13 amino acids. CDR3 sequence reads: CASSQFSSYEQYF. The CDR3 nucleotides are TGCGCCAGCAGCCAATTCAGTTCCTACGAGCAGTACTTC.

About this clonotype itself: A much bigger clone sits one base away, suggesting this may be a read error. The CDR3: CASSYSKLGAGEAFF. The CDR3 DNA sequence: TGTGCCAGCAGTTACTCGAAACTGGGGGCGGGTGAAGCTTTCTTT. The rearrangement links TRBV6-5 to TRBJ1-1, with D possibly being TRBD1 (6 bases). The CDR3 contains 15 residues. Germline V gene lookup returns CDR1 MNHEY and CDR2 SVGAGI. The V gene lost 0 bases and the J gene lost 7 bases, with 15 bases spanning the gap.

The chain couples TRBV9 to TRBJ1-5, with D possibly matching TRBD1 (5 bases). The CDR3 is made up of 13 amino acids. Germline values: CDR1 SGDLS, CDR2 YYNGEE. V dropped 7 bases and J dropped 7 bases, with 15 bases sitting between them. Here the CDR3 reads CASSREGLQPQHF. As DNA, the CDR3 is TGTGCCAGCTCCCGCGAGGGGCTCCAGCCCCAGCATTTT. Full variable domain (rest looked up from reference TRBV9 and TRBJ1-5): DSGVTQTPKHLITATGQRVTLRCSPRSGDLSVYWYQQSLDQGLQFLIQYYNGEERAKGNILERFSAQQFPDLHSELNLSSLELGDSALYFCASSREGLQPQHFGDGTRLSIL.

V usage is TRBV12-3 or TRBV12-4 and J usage is TRBJ1-4, with 9 bases that match TRBD1. Germline trimming cut 9 bases from V and 7 bases from J; bases unmatched to any gene: 6. This CDR3 contains 13 residues. Written as DNA, the CDR3 is TGTGCCAGTAGGGGACAGGGTCCTGAAAAACTGTTTTTT. It yields the protein CASRGQGPEKLFF.

This clonotype came up many times. The chain carries TRBV2 and TRBJ2-7, with D possibly matching TRBD1 (5 bases). With 6 bases removed from V and 0 bases from J, the gap between germline ends came to 15 bases. The CDR3 has 15 residues. CDR1 and CDR2 from the germline V gene are SNHLY and FYNNEI. The CDR3 protein is CASSAPQTDSYEQYF. In nucleotides, the CDR3 is TGTGCCAGCAGCGCCCCTCAGACAGACTCCTACGAGCAGTACTTC.

The rearrangement links TRBV10-3 to TRBJ2-1, with D possibly TRBD2 on 5 matching bases. Trimming stripped 4 bases from V and 0 bases from J, with 10 bases between. Germline lookup yields CDR1 ENHRY and CDR2 SYGVKD. This CDR3 comprises 15 residues. The CDR3, as DNA: TGTGCCATCAGTGGGGTGGGGAGCTCCTACAATGAGCAGTTCTTC. This encodes CAISGVGSSYNEQFF.

This clonotype was seen a few times. The chain joins TRBV6-5 to TRBJ2-5, with unresolved D. CDR1 and CDR2 (germline): MNHEY, SVGAGI. The CDR3 consists of 15 residues. Trimming left V 0 bases short and J 1 base short, with 9 bases between. The CDR3 is CASSYSIPGQETQYF. For the CDR3, the DNA is TGTGCCAGCAGTTACTCGATACCAGGCCAAGAGACCCAGTACTTC.

This clonotype was seen many times. This chain connects TRBV4-2 to TRBJ2-2, with D unresolved. Germline V gene lookup returns CDR1 LGHNA and CDR2 YNFKEQ. V shed 4 bases and J shed 0 bases, with 9 bases lying between them. The CDR3 is 15 amino acids. Here the CDR3 DNA reads TGTGCCAGCAGCCCTCCGGCAACGAACACCGGGGAGCTGTTTTTT. The encoded protein is CASSPPATNTGELFF.

The gene calls are TRBV7-9 and TRBJ1-1; 9 positions match TRBD1. The germline V gene has CDR1 SEHNR and CDR2 FQNEAQ (reference sequence). V was pared by 3 bases and J by 6 bases, with 14 bases of the junction left unmatched. The CDR3 length is 17 residues. The CDR3 nucleotides are TGTGCCAGCAGCTTGTCCCGGGACAGGGATCGGAGCTCTGAAGCTTTCTTT. Its translation: CASSLSRDRDRSSEAFF.

This rearrangement joins TRBV5-8 to TRBJ2-5; D might be TRBD1 (6 bases). Germline CDR1 reads SGHTS; CDR2 reads YDEGEE. This CDR3 is 12 amino acids long. With 7 bases removed from V and 9 bases from J, the gap between germline ends came to 16 bases. CDR3 amino acids: CASGLGQWAQYF. CDR3 nucleotide sequence: TGTGCCAGCGGGCTAGGACAGTGGGCCCAGTACTTC.

V is TRBV12-3 or TRBV12-4 and J is TRBJ2-5, with 10 bases lining up with TRBD2. The junction had 7 bases not matched to a gene; V was cut back by 2 bases and J by 4 bases. The CDR3 extends over 16 amino acids. The CDR3 is CASSLPQRGGRETQYF. The CDR3 DNA reads TGTGCCAGCAGTTTACCCCAGCGGGGGGGTAGAGAGACCCAGTACTTC.

In its sample, this clonotype was seen many times. The CDR3 spells CASSLPSSAGNEQFF. The CDR3 coding sequence is TGTGCCAGCAGTTTACCTTCTAGCGCTGGCAATGAGCAGTTCTTC. This rearrangement joins TRBV28 to TRBJ2-1; D perhaps matches TRBD2 (6 bases). The V gene lost 2 bases and the J gene lost 6 bases, with 14 bases spanning the gap. Germline V gives CDR1 MDHEN, CDR2 SYDVKM. The CDR3 totals 15 residues.

Concerning this clonotype itself: A much bigger clone sits one base away, suggesting this may be a read error. The chain uses TRBV11-2 and TRBJ2-7; TRBD1 is a possible D gene (5 bases). The CDR3 totals 16 residues. Per the germline V gene, CDR1 is SGHAT and CDR2 is FQNNGV. CDR3 DNA sequence: TGTACCAGCAGCCCCCCCCCCAGGGCAATTGCGAACGAGCAGTACTTC. This translates into CTSSPPPRAIANEQYF.

This clonotype was observed many times. The chain joins TRBV9 to TRBJ2-7; 7 nucleotides align to TRBD1. V lost 6 bases, J lost 3 bases, and 6 bases stayed unmatched. This CDR3 contains 13 residues. From germline, CDR1 is SGDLS and CDR2 YYNGEE. This chain's CDR3 is CASTRTGYYEQYF. The CDR3 DNA reads TGTGCCAGCACCAGGACAGGCTACTACGAGCAGTACTTC.

V usage is TRBV6-4 and J usage is TRBJ2-5; D unclear. This CDR3 has 13 amino acids. Trimming took 1 base from V and 5 from J, leaving 8 bases between them. Germline-derived CDR1 and CDR2 are MRHNA and SNTAGT. CDR3 sequence (DNA): TGTGCCAGCAGTGACTGGACCGAGGAGACCCAGTACTTC. Amino acid sequence: CASSDWTEETQYF.

This clonotype has at least ten counts. This chain joins TRBV28 and TRBJ1-5; D unclear. The CDR3 runs to 14 residues. Germline V gives CDR1 MDHEN, CDR2 SYDVKM. V lost 7 bases, J lost 5 bases, and 15 bases lay in between. CDR3: CASTPPGNDQPQHF. The CDR3 DNA is TGTGCCAGCACCCCCCCGGGAAACGATCAGCCCCAGCATTTT.

This clonotype has a count of ten or more. The chain recombines TRBV12-3 or TRBV12-4 with TRBJ1-5, with D possibly matching TRBD1 (6 bases). V was clipped by 6 bases and J by 1 base, with 10 bases between them. This CDR3 is built from 14 residues. CDR3 sequence: CASSHRVSNQPQHF. Written as DNA, the CDR3 is TGTGCCAGCAGCCACAGGGTAAGCAATCAGCCCCAGCATTTT.

This clonotype has a handful of counts. The CDR3 region is CATSDPDRGYGYTF. Written as DNA, the CDR3 is TGTGCCACCAGTGACCCCGACAGGGGATACGGCTACACCTTC. The chain carries TRBV24-1 and TRBJ1-2, with 8 bases matching TRBD1. Germline values: CDR1 KGHDR, CDR2 SFDVKD. The CDR3 has 14 amino acids. V was clipped by 4 bases and J by 8 bases; unmatched bases: 8.

The chain carries TRBV11-3 and TRBJ1-3; TRBD1 aligns across 11 bases. The CDR3 sequence is 16 residues long. Germline V gene sequence: CDR1 SGHNT, CDR2 YENEEA. V was pared by 5 bases and J by 0 bases, with 3 bases of the junction left unmatched. CDR3 in amino acids: CASSRGQGVSGNTIYF. The CDR3 DNA follows: TGTGCCAGCAGCAGGGGACAGGGGGTCTCTGGAAACACCATATATTTT.

Ten or more counts support this clonotype. The V and J genes are TRBV15 and TRBJ1-1; perhaps TRBD1 as D (5 bases). The CDR3 totals 13 residues. The V and J ends lost 0 bases and 5 bases respectively, with 7 bases between them. The germline CDR1 and CDR2 sequences are LNHNV and YYDKDF (reference sequence). The DNA of the CDR3 is TGTGCCACCAGCAGAGATCAGGGAACTGAAGCTTTCTTT. This sequence encodes CATSRDQGTEAFF.

There are many counts of this clonotype. The chain uses TRBV6-5 and TRBJ1-5, with TRBD1 as a possible D gene (5 bases). Trimming left V 2 bases short and J 4 bases short, with 18 bases between. The CDR3 is 17 amino acids. The germline V gene encodes CDR1 MNHEY and CDR2 SVGAGI. The CDR3 nucleotides read TGTGCCAGCAGTTACGGGAGGGTTCGGGGCGGGAATCAGCCCCAGCATTTT. It codes for CASSYGRVRGGNQPQHF.

This clonotype was counted at least ten times. The rearrangement uses TRBV20-1 and TRBJ1-2; a weak D match, TRBD1 (5 bases). Germline V gives CDR1 DFQATT, CDR2 SNEGSKA (reference sequence). V shed 0 bases and J shed 7 bases, with 15 bases lying between them. The CDR3 has 14 residues. CDR3 sequence: CSAREVGGRGGYTF. For the CDR3, the DNA is TGCAGTGCTAGAGAAGTCGGGGGAAGGGGTGGCTACACCTTC.

This clonotype was observed at least ten times. The chain is built from TRBV6-1 and TRBJ2-1; D possibly uses TRBD1 or TRBD2 (7 bases each). The CDR3 is 15 amino acids. V was shortened by 2 bases and J by 6 bases, with 14 bases between the two germline ends. Per the germline V gene, CDR1 is MNHNS and CDR2 is SASEGT. This CDR3 is CASSEWSGGGNEQFF. The CDR3 coding sequence is TGTGCCAGCAGTGAATGGTCAGGGGGGGGCAATGAGCAGTTCTTC.

This clonotype was seen at least ten times. The rearrangement uses TRBV7-8 and TRBJ1-1; perhaps TRBD1 as D (6 bases). Germline V gene data show CDR1 as SGHVS and CDR2 as FQNEAQ. Between the trimmed V and J ends, which lost 5 bases and 2 bases, there was a span of 15 bases. CDR3 length: 15 residues. For the CDR3, the DNA is TGTGCCAGCAGCAGATCCGGGACAACAAACACTGAAGCTTTCTTT. It yields the protein CASSRSGTTNTEAFF.

Ten or more counts support this clonotype. The chain joins TRBV6-2 or TRBV6-3 to TRBJ2-3, with TRBD1 matching 8 bases. V was pared by 5 bases and J by 0 bases, with 4 bases of the junction left unmatched. This CDR3 spans 15 amino acids. Germline values: CDR1 MNHEY, CDR2 SVGEGT. The CDR3 loop is CASSERQGSTDTQYF. CDR3 coding DNA: TGTGCCAGCAGTGAAAGACAGGGGAGCACAGATACGCAGTATTTT.